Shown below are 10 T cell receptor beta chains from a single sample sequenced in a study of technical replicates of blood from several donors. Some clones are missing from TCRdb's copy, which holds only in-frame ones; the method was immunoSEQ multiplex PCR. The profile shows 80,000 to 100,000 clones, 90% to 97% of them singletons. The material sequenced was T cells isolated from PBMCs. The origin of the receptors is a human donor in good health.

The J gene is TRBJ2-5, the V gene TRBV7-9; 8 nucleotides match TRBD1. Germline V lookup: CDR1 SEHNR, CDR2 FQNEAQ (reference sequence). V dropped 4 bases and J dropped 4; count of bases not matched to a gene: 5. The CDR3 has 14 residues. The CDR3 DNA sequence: TGTGCCAGCAGCTCGGACAGGGATAGAGAGACCCAGTACTTC. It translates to CASSSDRDRETQYF.

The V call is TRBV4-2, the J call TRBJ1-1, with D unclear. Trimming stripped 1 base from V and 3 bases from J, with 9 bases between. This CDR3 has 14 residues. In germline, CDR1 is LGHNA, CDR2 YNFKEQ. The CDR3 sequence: CASSQVTAHTEAFF. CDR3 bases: TGTGCCAGCAGCCAAGTAACAGCCCACACTGAAGCTTTCTTT.

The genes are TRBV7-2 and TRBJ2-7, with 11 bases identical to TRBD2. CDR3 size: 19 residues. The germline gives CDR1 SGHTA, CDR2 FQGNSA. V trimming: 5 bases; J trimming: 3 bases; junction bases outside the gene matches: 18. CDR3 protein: CASSPRTSGSPFRRYEQYF. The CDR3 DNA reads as TGTGCCAGCAGCCCGAGAACTAGCGGGAGCCCGTTTCGCCGCTACGAGCAGTACTTC.

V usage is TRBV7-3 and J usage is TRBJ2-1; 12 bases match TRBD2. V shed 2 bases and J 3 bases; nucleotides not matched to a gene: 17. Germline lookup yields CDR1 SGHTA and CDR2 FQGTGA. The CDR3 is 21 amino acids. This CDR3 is CASSLFSTGLAGSEGYNEQFF. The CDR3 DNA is TGTGCCAGCAGCTTATTCTCAACAGGACTAGCGGGGTCTGAGGGCTACAATGAGCAGTTCTTC.

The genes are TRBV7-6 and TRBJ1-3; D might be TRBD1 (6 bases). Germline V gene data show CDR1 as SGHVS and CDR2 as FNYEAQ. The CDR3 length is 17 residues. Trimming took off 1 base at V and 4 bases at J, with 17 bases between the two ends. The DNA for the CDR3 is TGTGCCAGCAGCTTAGGAAGGACAGAGGGCATAGGAAACACCATATATTTT. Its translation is CASSLGRTEGIGNTIYF.

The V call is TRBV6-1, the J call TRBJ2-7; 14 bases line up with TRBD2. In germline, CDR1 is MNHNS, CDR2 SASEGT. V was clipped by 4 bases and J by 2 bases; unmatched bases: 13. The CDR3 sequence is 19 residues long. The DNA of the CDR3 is TGTGCCAGCAGTGGAGCCGGGACTAGCGGGAGTAGACGCACCTACGAGCAGTACTTC. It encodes CASSGAGTSGSRRTYEQYF.

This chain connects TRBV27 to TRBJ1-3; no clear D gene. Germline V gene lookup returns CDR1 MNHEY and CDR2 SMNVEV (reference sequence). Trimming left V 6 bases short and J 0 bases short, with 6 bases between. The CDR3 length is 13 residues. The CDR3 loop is CASRHPSGNTIYF. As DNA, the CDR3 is TGTGCCAGCAGACACCCCTCTGGAAACACCATATATTTT.

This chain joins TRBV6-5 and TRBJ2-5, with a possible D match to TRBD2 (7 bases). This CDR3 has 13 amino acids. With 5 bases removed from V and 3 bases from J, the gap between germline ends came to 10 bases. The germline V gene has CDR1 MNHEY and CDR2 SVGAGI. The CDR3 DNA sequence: TGTGCCAGCAGTACAGGGAGGGAAGAGACCCAGTACTTC. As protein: CASSTGREETQYF.

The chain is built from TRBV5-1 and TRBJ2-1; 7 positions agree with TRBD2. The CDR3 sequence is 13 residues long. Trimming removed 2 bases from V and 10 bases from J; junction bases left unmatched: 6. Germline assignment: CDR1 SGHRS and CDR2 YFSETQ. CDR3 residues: CASSLGLEAEQFF. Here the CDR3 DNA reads TGCGCCAGCAGCTTAGGACTAGAAGCCGAGCAGTTCTTC.

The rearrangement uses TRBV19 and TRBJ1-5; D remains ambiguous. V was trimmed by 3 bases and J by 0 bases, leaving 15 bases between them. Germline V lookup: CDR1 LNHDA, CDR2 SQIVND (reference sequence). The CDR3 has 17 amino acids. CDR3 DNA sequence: TGTGCCAGTAGTATCATTGGACTGGTGGATAGCAATCAGCCCCAGCATTTT. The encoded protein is CASSIIGLVDSNQPQHF.